This is a list of T cell receptor beta chains from one sample in a study of tumor and adjacent non-tumor tissue in lung cancer. TCRdb re-called the multiplex PCR reads with MiXCR, one entry per CDR3 protein. This table has fewer than 150,000 distinct CDR3 sequences, approximately 64% appearing once. Material for sequencing was lung tumor tissue. The receptors were sampled from a man in his sixties with small cell lung cancer. Each CDR3 is given with its conserved first and last residue. Each record gives: J gene, V gene, clone size, CDR3 length, D gene, CDR3 protein, CDR3 DNA. The D gene is left open where the match is weak. Some rows have no size entry. The others give once, few or many, or a class for an expanded clone.

j_call: TRBJ2-1
v_call: TRBV5-1
clone_size: -
cdr3_length: 15
d_call: -
cdr3_aa: CASSLVSSAHNEQFF
cdr3_nt: TGCGCCAGCAGCTTGGTATCTAGTGCCCACAATGAGCAGTTCTTC

j_call: TRBJ2-1
v_call: TRBV5-4
clone_size: -
cdr3_length: 12
d_call: -
cdr3_aa: CASSRASDEQFF
cdr3_nt: TGTGCAAGCAGCCGGGCGAGCGATGAGCAGTTCTTC

j_call: TRBJ1-2
v_call: TRBV10-3
clone_size: -
cdr3_length: 15
d_call: -
cdr3_aa: CAISDSDRGGDSYTF
cdr3_nt: TGTGCCATCAGTGACTCGGACCGCGGGGGTGATAGCTACACCTTC

j_call: TRBJ2-7
v_call: TRBV6-1
clone_size: -
cdr3_length: 12
d_call: -
cdr3_aa: CTSRDGAGEQYF
cdr3_nt: TGTACTAGCAGGGACGGAGCCGGGGAGCAGTACTTC

j_call: TRBJ2-7
v_call: TRBV6-2/TRBV6-3
clone_size: few
cdr3_length: 12
d_call: -
cdr3_aa: CASSQSSYEQYF
cdr3_nt: TGTGCCAGCAGCCAAAGCTCCTACGAGCAGTACTTC

j_call: TRBJ2-3
v_call: TRBV4-2
clone_size: -
cdr3_length: 16
d_call: TRBD2
cdr3_aa: CASSPGTSGSPNTQYF
cdr3_nt: TGTGCCAGCAGCCCGGGGACTAGCGGGAGCCCAAATACGCAGTATTTT

j_call: TRBJ2-1
v_call: TRBV20-1
clone_size: -
cdr3_length: 16
d_call: TRBD2
cdr3_aa: CNTRTSGTAPYNEQFF
cdr3_nt: TGCAATACCCGGACTAGCGGTACGGCCCCCTACAATGAGCAGTTCTTC

j_call: TRBJ2-2
v_call: TRBV11-2
clone_size: -
cdr3_length: 15
d_call: TRBD1
cdr3_aa: CTSNLWTGNTGGLFF
cdr3_nt: TGTACCAGCAACTTATGGACAGGGAACACCGGGGGGCTGTTTTTT

j_call: TRBJ2-2
v_call: TRBV11-3
clone_size: -
cdr3_length: 14
d_call: -
cdr3_aa: CASISDRQSGELFF
cdr3_nt: TGTGCCAGCATTTCGGACAGACAGAGCGGGGAACTGTTTTTT

j_call: TRBJ2-7
v_call: TRBV12-3/TRBV12-4
clone_size: many
cdr3_length: 12
d_call: -
cdr3_aa: CASSGLSYEQYF
cdr3_nt: TGTGCCAGCAGCGGACTCTCCTACGAGCAGTACTTC

j_call: TRBJ1-1
v_call: TRBV20-1
clone_size: -
cdr3_length: 12
d_call: -
cdr3_aa: CSTMPPEIEAFF
cdr3_nt: TGCAGTACTATGCCTCCAGAGATTGAAGCTTTCTTT

j_call: TRBJ2-1
v_call: TRBV20-1
clone_size: few
cdr3_length: 14
d_call: TRBD2
cdr3_aa: CSAISGGSYNEQFF
cdr3_nt: TGCAGTGCCATTAGCGGGGGCTCCTACAATGAGCAGTTCTTC

j_call: TRBJ2-3
v_call: TRBV29-1
clone_size: many
cdr3_length: 13
d_call: -
cdr3_aa: CSVGGASTDTQYF
cdr3_nt: TGCAGCGTCGGAGGGGCTAGCACAGATACGCAGTATTTT

j_call: TRBJ1-5
v_call: TRBV6-1
clone_size: -
cdr3_length: 13
d_call: -
cdr3_aa: CASSEIWRQPQHF
cdr3_nt: TGTGCCAGCAGTGAAATATGGAGACAGCCCCAGCATTTT

j_call: TRBJ1-1
v_call: TRBV20-1
clone_size: -
cdr3_length: 17
d_call: TRBD1
cdr3_aa: CSARDLGTEQSDIEAFF
cdr3_nt: TGCAGTGCTAGAGATTTGGGGACAGAGCAGTCGGACATTGAAGCTTTCTTT

j_call: TRBJ1-1
v_call: TRBV6-2/TRBV6-3
clone_size: many
cdr3_length: 14
d_call: -
cdr3_aa: CASSYGIRRTEAFF
cdr3_nt: TGTGCCAGCAGTTACGGAATTCGGAGGACTGAAGCTTTCTTT

j_call: TRBJ2-5
v_call: TRBV11-2
clone_size: -
cdr3_length: 15
d_call: TRBD1
cdr3_aa: CASSLPRTGAETQNF
cdr3_nt: TGTGCCAGCAGCCTTCCCAGGACAGGAGCAGAGACCCAGAACTTC

j_call: TRBJ2-5
v_call: TRBV4-1
clone_size: -
cdr3_length: 16
d_call: TRBD1
cdr3_aa: CASSQDGRGGGETQYF
cdr3_nt: TGCGCCAGTAGCCAAGATGGGAGAGGGGGCGGCGAGACCCAGTACTTC

j_call: TRBJ2-2
v_call: TRBV6-5
clone_size: -
cdr3_length: 15
d_call: -
cdr3_aa: CASIAPGAGTGKLFF
cdr3_nt: TGTGCCAGCATCGCACCGGGGGCCGGGACCGGGAAGCTGTTTTTT

j_call: TRBJ2-7
v_call: TRBV6-5
clone_size: many
cdr3_length: 15
d_call: -
cdr3_aa: CASSYSIGLGYEQYF
cdr3_nt: TGTGCCAGCAGTTACTCGATTGGGCTAGGCTACGAGCAGTACTTC

j_call: TRBJ2-1
v_call: TRBV6-5
clone_size: few
cdr3_length: 16
d_call: -
cdr3_aa: CASSSHRERANGEQFF
cdr3_nt: TGTGCCAGCAGTTCTCACCGGGAGCGGGCGAACGGTGAGCAGTTCTTC

j_call: TRBJ1-5
v_call: TRBV28
clone_size: -
cdr3_length: 16
d_call: -
cdr3_aa: CASSFPQGKGNQPQRF
cdr3_nt: TGTGCCAGCAGTTTCCCACAGGGTAAAGGCAATCAGCCCCAGCGTTTT

j_call: TRBJ2-1
v_call: TRBV6-6
clone_size: -
cdr3_length: 14
d_call: TRBD1
cdr3_aa: CVSYKGQAYSEQFF
cdr3_nt: TGTGTCAGCTATAAGGGACAGGCGTACAGTGAGCAGTTCTTC

j_call: TRBJ1-2
v_call: TRBV6-5
clone_size: many
cdr3_length: 11
d_call: -
cdr3_aa: CASSYEGGYTF
cdr3_nt: TGTGCCAGCAGCTACGAAGGCGGCTACACCTTC

j_call: TRBJ2-3
v_call: TRBV11-2
clone_size: -
cdr3_length: 15
d_call: -
cdr3_aa: CASSVGTNGRDTQYF
cdr3_nt: TGTGCCAGCAGCGTAGGGACCAACGGGAGAGATACGCAGTATTTT

j_call: TRBJ2-1
v_call: TRBV20-1
clone_size: -
cdr3_length: 17
d_call: -
cdr3_aa: CSARDSTLSRGRSEQFF
cdr3_nt: TGCAGTGCTAGAGACTCAACCCTCTCTAGAGGGAGATCTGAGCAGTTCTTC

j_call: TRBJ2-3
v_call: TRBV12-3/TRBV12-4
clone_size: -
cdr3_length: 13
d_call: -
cdr3_aa: CASSLGRVDTQYF
cdr3_nt: TGTGCCAGCAGTTTGGGGAGAGTGGATACGCAGTATTTT

j_call: TRBJ2-5
v_call: TRBV11-2
clone_size: -
cdr3_length: 13
d_call: -
cdr3_aa: CTSRAGGEETQYF
cdr3_nt: TGTACCAGCAGGGCTGGAGGGGAAGAGACCCAGTACTTC

j_call: TRBJ2-5
v_call: TRBV12-3/TRBV12-4
clone_size: medium-sized
cdr3_length: 13
d_call: -
cdr3_aa: CASSFAHKETQYF
cdr3_nt: TGTGCCAGCAGTTTCGCTCACAAAGAGACCCAGTACTTC

j_call: TRBJ2-1
v_call: TRBV7-9
clone_size: -
cdr3_length: 11
d_call: -
cdr3_aa: CAISSQREQFF
cdr3_nt: TGTGCCATCAGCTCCCAGCGGGAGCAGTTCTTC

j_call: TRBJ2-1
v_call: TRBV14
clone_size: -
cdr3_length: 16
d_call: TRBD2
cdr3_aa: CASSQDPGRALIEQLF
cdr3_nt: TGTGCCAGCAGCCAAGATCCCGGGAGGGCCCTTATTGAGCAGTTGTTC